The sample holds a few counts of the clone carrying this T cell receptor beta chain. The target antigen is unknown. This entry comes from a study of shared clonotypes between healthy human individuals. Findings and caveats of the study: Naive subsets typically showed greater estimated richness than memory subsets.

On sorted subsets, replicate PCRs used 150 to 250 ng DNA, or about 30,000 T cell genomes. This table comes from immunoSEQ multiplex PCR, and its TCRdb copy is limited to in-frame clones, with some not included. The data contain more than 550,000 clones, about 90% of them seen just once; the ten biggest clones take up 30% to 40%. Among the donors, all were Caucasian adults who lived in Nashville, Tennessee. CD45RO+ cells joined CCR7-negative CD45RA+ TemRA cells to form CD8 memory. There are 14 residues in the CDR3. The V gene's germline CDR1 is ENHRY and CDR2 SYGVKD. Deletions cut 3 bases from V and 1 base from J, with 9 bases between.

The chain carries TRBV10-3 and TRBJ1-1; D is unclear. This TCR derives from a man aged 18 to 29 in good health. Some clones in this sample may be carry-over from other donors' samples. Sequenced sample: memory CD8+ T cells from PBMCs. Specified subset: CD45RO+ cells pooled with CCR7-negative TemRA cells. The DNA for the CDR3 is TGTGCCATCAGTGATGCAGATCCGAACACTGAAGCTTTCTTT. Translating it yields CAISDADPNTEAFF.